This T cell receptor beta chain was captured by sequencing in a study of PD-1 blockade in classical Hodgkin lymphoma. Clones were read by immunoSEQ multiplex PCR, and TCRdb kept only the in-frame ones, dropping some. The sample consists of about 96,000 clones, just over 90% of them appearing once. The CDR3 sequence is 14 residues long. The V gene's germline CDR1 is MNHEY and CDR2 SMNVEV (reference sequence). Between the trimmed V and J ends, which lost 0 bases and 1 base, there was a span of 7 bases. Time point of the sample: cycle 4 day 1 (C4D1), after 6 weeks of nivolumab. Each patient experienced a relapse that followed autologous stem cell transplantation, and brentuximab vedotin exposure varied. Worth noting for this clone: Within the sample, other DNA sequences also encode this same CDR3.

The chain couples TRBV27 to TRBJ2-7; D might be TRBD1 or TRBD2, each matching 5 bases. This receptor was taken from a human donor with classical Hodgkin lymphoma. Sample: peripheral blood mononuclear cells (PBMCs), taken before the fourth cycle of nivolumab. The CDR3 here is CASSLSRGSYEQYF. The CDR3, as DNA: TGTGCCAGCAGTTTATCGAGGGGTTCCTACGAGCAGTACTTC.